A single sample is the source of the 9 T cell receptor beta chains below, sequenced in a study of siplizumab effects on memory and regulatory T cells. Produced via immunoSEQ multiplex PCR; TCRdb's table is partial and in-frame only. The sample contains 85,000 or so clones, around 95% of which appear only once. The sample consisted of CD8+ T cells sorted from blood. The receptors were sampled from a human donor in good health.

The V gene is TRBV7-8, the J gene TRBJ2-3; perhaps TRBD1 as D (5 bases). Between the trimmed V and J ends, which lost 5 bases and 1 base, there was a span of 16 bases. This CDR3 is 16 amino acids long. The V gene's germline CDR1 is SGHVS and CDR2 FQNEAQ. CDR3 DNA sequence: TGTGCCAGCAGCCGAATGGATAGGGGTGGCACAGATACGCAGTATTTT. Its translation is CASSRMDRGGTDTQYF.

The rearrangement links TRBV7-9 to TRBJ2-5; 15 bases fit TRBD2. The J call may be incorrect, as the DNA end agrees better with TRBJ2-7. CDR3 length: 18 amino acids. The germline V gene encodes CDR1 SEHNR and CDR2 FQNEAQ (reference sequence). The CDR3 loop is CASSPPGLAGGITYEQYF. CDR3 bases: TGTGCCAGCAGCCCTCCGGGACTAGCGGGAGGAATCACCTACGAGCAGTACTTC.

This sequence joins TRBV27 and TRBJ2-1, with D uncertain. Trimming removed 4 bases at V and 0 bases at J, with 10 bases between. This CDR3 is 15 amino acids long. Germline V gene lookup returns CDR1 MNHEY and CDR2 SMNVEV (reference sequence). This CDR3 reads CASSSDGSSYNEQFF. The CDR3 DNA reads TGTGCCAGCAGTTCGGACGGCAGCTCCTACAATGAGCAGTTCTTC.

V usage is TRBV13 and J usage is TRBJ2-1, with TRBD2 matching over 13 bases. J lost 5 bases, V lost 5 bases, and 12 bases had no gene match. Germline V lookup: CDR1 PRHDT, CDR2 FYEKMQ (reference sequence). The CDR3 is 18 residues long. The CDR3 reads CASSGQSGLAGHNNEQFF. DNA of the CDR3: TGTGCCAGCAGCGGCCAGTCGGGACTAGCGGGACACAACAATGAGCAGTTCTTC. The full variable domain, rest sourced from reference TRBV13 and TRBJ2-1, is AAGVIQSPRHLIKEKRETATLKCYPIPRHDTVYWYQQGPGQDPQFLISFYEKMQSDKGSIPDRFSAQQFSDYHSELNMSSLELGDSALYFCASSGQSGLAGHNNEQFFGPGTRLTVL.

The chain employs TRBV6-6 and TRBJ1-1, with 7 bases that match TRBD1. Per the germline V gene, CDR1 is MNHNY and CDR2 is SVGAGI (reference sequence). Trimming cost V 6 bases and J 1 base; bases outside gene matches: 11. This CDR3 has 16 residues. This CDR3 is CASRSSSGTANTEAFF. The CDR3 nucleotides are TGTGCCAGCAGGTCTTCATCCGGGACAGCGAACACTGAAGCTTTCTTT.

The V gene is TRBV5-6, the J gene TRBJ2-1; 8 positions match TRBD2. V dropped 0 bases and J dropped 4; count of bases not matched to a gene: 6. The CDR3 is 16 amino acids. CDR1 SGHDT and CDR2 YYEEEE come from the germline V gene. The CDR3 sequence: CASSLDTGGGYNEQFF. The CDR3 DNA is TGTGCCAGCAGCTTGGATACGGGAGGGGGGTACAATGAGCAGTTCTTC.

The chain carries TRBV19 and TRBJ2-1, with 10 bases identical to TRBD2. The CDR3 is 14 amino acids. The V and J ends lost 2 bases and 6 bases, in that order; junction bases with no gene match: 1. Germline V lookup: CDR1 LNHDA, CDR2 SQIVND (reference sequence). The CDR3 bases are TGTGCCAGTAGTATATCTAGCGGGAGCAATGAGCAGTTCTTC. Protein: CASSISSGSNEQFF.

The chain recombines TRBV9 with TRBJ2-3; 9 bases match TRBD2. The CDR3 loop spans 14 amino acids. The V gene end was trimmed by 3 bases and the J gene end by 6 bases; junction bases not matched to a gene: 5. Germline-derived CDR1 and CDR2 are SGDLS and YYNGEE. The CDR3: CASSASGTPDTQYF. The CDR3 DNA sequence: TGTGCCAGCAGCGCTAGCGGGACCCCCGATACGCAGTATTTT.

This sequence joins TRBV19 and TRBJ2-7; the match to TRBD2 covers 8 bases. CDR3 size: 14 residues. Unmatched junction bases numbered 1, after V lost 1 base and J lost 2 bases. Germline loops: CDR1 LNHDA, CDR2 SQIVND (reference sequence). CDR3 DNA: TGTGCCAGTAGTATAGCCGGGAGGGCCTACGAGCAGTACTTC. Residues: CASSIAGRAYEQYF.